The clone carrying this T cell receptor delta chain was counted between two and nine times. Its antigen is undetermined. The TCRdb protein, from a much larger clone, departs from this DNA's translation at residue 18, likely by read error; the protein shown derives from the DNA. The germline V gene has CDR1 GEAIGNYY and CDR2 EKD. The CDR3 covers 19 residues. Genomic DNA from isolated PBMCs served as the sequencing template. The control group comprised age- and sex-matched healthy adult blood donors. TCRdb called clones anew from the multiplex PCR reads with CATT. The table includes about a thousand delta-chain clones, around 2% detected once. The entry originates in a study of gamma delta lymphoproliferative disorders and STAT genes. About the research overall: At least 50 ng of genomic DNA went into each LymphoTrack Dx TCRG Assay library. Delta-chain libraries followed the EuroClonality-NGS standard operating procedure. General study points: Low-frequency NGS calls may be less specific, so public or private leukemic clones need confirmation.

This sequence was found in a human donor in good health. The chain recombines TRDV2 with TRDJ1; 9 bases align to TRDD3. The sample was blood. CDR3 region: CACDTVIPSTGGGTDKLTF. The CDR3 DNA reads TGTGCCTGTGACACGGTTATTCCGTCTACTGGGGGAGGCACCGATAAACTCACCTTT.